The rows below give T cell receptor beta chains drawn from one sample of a study of blood T cell repertoires in COVID-19. The assay was immunoSEQ multiplex PCR, and TCRdb's table has in-frame clones only and misses some. The table records 150,000 to 170,000 clones, 76% of them present only once. Material: peripheral blood. These receptors originate from a woman of 80 years or more with acute or convalescent COVID-19. CDR3s include the opening cysteine and the closing phenylalanine or tryptophan. D genes are given only for firm matches. A row's size may be missing; if present it is once, few, many or a size class.

abundance,d_gene,j_gene,len,v_gene,CDR3nt,CDR3aa
NA,NA,TRBJ1-3,15,TRBV30,TGTGCCTCCCACGGCTCCAGGACAGAGGGAAACACCATATATTTT,CASHGSRTEGNTIYF
NA,TRBD1,TRBJ1-4,16,TRBV5-4,TGTGCCAGCAGTTCCGACAGGGTTGCAACTAATGAAAAACTGTTTTTT,CASSSDRVATNEKLFF
NA,TRBD2,TRBJ2-1,15,TRBV7-9,TGTGCCAGCAGCTTATCGGGAGGATCCTACAATGAGCAGTTCTTC,CASSLSGGSYNEQFF
NA,NA,TRBJ2-7,14,TRBV5-1,TGCGCCAGCAGCTTGGCGTCTCCACTATACGAGCAGTACTTC,CASSLASPLYEQYF
NA,TRBD1,TRBJ1-3,16,TRBV18,TGTGCCAGCTCACCCTGGGACAGTAACTCTGGAAACACCATATATTTT,CASSPWDSNSGNTIYF
NA,TRBD2,TRBJ2-3,14,TRBV3-1/TRBV3-2,TGTGCCAGCAGCCGCGGGGGGGCTCCAGATACGCAGTATTTT,CASSRGGAPDTQYF
NA,TRBD1,TRBJ2-7,14,TRBV2,TGTGCCAGCAGAAAGACAGGGGAATCCTCCGAGCAGTACTTC,CASRKTGESSEQYF
NA,NA,TRBJ2-2,17,TRBV7-3,TGTGCCAGCAGCTTAACGAGGGAGGGGGCGAACACCGGGGAGCTGTTTTTT,CASSLTREGANTGELFF
NA,NA,TRBJ2-7,15,TRBV7-2,TGTGCCAGCAGCTTAGCGCAAGTGGAGAACTACGAGCAGTACTTC,CASSLAQVENYEQYF
NA,TRBD1,TRBJ2-7,14,TRBV5-1,TGCGCCAGCAGCTCAGGACAGGGGGCCTACGAGCAGTACTTC,CASSSGQGAYEQYF
NA,NA,TRBJ2-3,15,TRBV28,TGTGCCAGCAGCCGTACAGGGAGAAGCACAGATACGCAGTATTTT,CASSRTGRSTDTQYF
NA,NA,TRBJ2-7,13,TRBV30,TGTGCCTGGAGTGTACCCCAGCTGCGGGAGCAGTACTTC,CAWSVPQLREQYF
NA,TRBD1,TRBJ2-2,15,TRBV2,TGTGCCAGCAAGGTCGGGACAGAACACACCGGGGAGCTGTTTTTT,CASKVGTEHTGELFF
few,NA,TRBJ1-6,14,TRBV7-2,TGTGCCAGCAGCCAACGGGTTACCAATTCACCCCTCCACTTT,CASSQRVTNSPLHF
NA,NA,TRBJ1-5,14,TRBV7-2,TGTGCCAGCAGCACAGAGGGCGGGGATCAGCCCCAGCATTTT,CASSTEGGDQPQHF
NA,TRBD1,TRBJ1-1,13,TRBV3-1/TRBV3-2,TGTGCCAGCAGCCAAATGGGGGACAGGGAAGCTTTCTTT,CASSQMGDREAFF
NA,NA,TRBJ1-2,15,TRBV2,TGTGCCAGCAGTGAACCGTCTAGTAGGAGCTATGGCTACACCTTC,CASSEPSSRSYGYTF
NA,TRBD1,TRBJ1-1,14,TRBV18,TGTGCCAGCTCACCAACGACAGGGGATACTGAAGCTTTCTTT,CASSPTTGDTEAFF
NA,NA,TRBJ2-7,13,TRBV6-5,TGTGCCACCCAGGACATGAGCTCCTACGAGCAGTACTTC,CATQDMSSYEQYF
few,NA,TRBJ2-3,18,TRBV19,TGTGCCAGTAGTAGATCCCCGTTTGGCCAACGCCCCACAGATACGCAGTATTTT,CASSRSPFGQRPTDTQYF
few,NA,TRBJ1-5,15,TRBV19,TGTGCCAGTAGTCAGGACATGTATAGCAATCAGCCCCAGCATTTT,CASSQDMYSNQPQHF
NA,NA,TRBJ1-6,14,TRBV2,TGTGCCAGCAGTGTTTCAGGAAATAATTCACCCCTCCACTTT,CASSVSGNNSPLHF
NA,NA,TRBJ2-1,14,TRBV5-4,TGTGCCAGCAGCCAGTCGGAGTCCTACAATGAGCAGTTCTTC,CASSQSESYNEQFF
NA,NA,TRBJ1-1,13,TRBV6-1,TGTGCCAGCAGTGACAGGGGTGTAACTGAAGCTTTCTTT,CASSDRGVTEAFF
NA,TRBD1,TRBJ1-1,15,TRBV3-1/TRBV3-2,TGTGCCAGCAGCCCAACTTTGGACAGGGTCCCTGAAGCTTTCTTT,CASSPTLDRVPEAFF
NA,NA,TRBJ2-5,14,TRBV13,TGTGCCAGCAGCTTAGATGCGGATTCAAAGACCCAGTACTTC,CASSLDADSKTQYF
NA,NA,TRBJ1-4,17,TRBV3-1/TRBV3-2,TGTGCCAGCAGTGGACGAGGGGGTACCGCAACTAATGAAAAACTGTTTTTT,CASSGRGGTATNEKLFF
once,NA,TRBJ1-2,13,TRBV9,TGTGCCAGCAGCCCCGACAGTAACTATGGCTACACCTTC,CASSPDSNYGYTF
NA,TRBD1,TRBJ1-1,14,TRBV9,TGTGCCAGCAGCCCGGGACAGGGATACACTGAAGCTTTCTTT,CASSPGQGYTEAFF
once,TRBD1,TRBJ1-2,15,TRBV5-1,TGCGCCAGCAGCTCCGCCGGGACAGGGACTGATGGCTACACCTTC,CASSSAGTGTDGYTF
NA,TRBD1,TRBJ1-4,15,TRBV6-2/TRBV6-3,TGTGCCAGCAGTTACTCGACAGGGGGAAATGAAAAACTGTTTTTT,CASSYSTGGNEKLFF
few,NA,TRBJ2-7,11,TRBV19,TGTGCCAGTAGCCACTTCTACGAGCAGTACTTC,CASSHFYEQYF
NA,TRBD1,TRBJ1-6,15,TRBV7-2,TGTGCCAGCAGCTTAGGTGACAGGGTTACTTCACCCCTCCACTTT,CASSLGDRVTSPLHF
NA,TRBD1,TRBJ1-2,15,TRBV25-1,TGTGCCAGCAGTGCGACAGGGGAAGCTAACTATGGCTACACCTTC,CASSATGEANYGYTF
NA,NA,TRBJ1-4,15,TRBV2,TGTGCCAGCAGGGGACACAGGGCCGGTAATGAAAAACTGTTTTTT,CASRGHRAGNEKLFF
NA,NA,TRBJ2-1,15,TRBV19,TGTGCCAGTAGTAATGAGGCAGGGTGGTACAATGAGCAGTTCTTC,CASSNEAGWYNEQFF
NA,NA,TRBJ1-1,16,TRBV5-1,TGCGCCAGCAGCCCCGGGACTCTCGCCTTGAACACTGAAGCTTTCTTT,CASSPGTLALNTEAFF